This is a list of T cell receptor beta chains from one sample in a study of vaccination and CD4 T cells after COVID-19. These receptors' targets are unknown. TCRdb fed the PCR reads into MiXCR, producing one record per CDR3 protein. There are some 18,000 distinct CDR3 sequences in the sample; 53% occur only once, and over 15% lies in the top ten. The sequencing used CD4+ T cells from blood, cultured in vitro, collected before SARS-CoV-2 vaccination. These receptors originate from a human donor who had recovered from COVID-19. Both conserved end residues are part of each CDR3. D genes are given only for firm matches. The size field is filled for only some rows; it gives once, few, many or a size class.

TRBJ2-7 | TRBV19 | . | . | CASGMEYEQYF | TGTGCCAGTGGGATGGAGTACGAGCAGTACTTC
TRBJ1-2 | TRBV6-1 | few | . | CASTFFQGDGYTF | TGTGCCAGCACCTTTTTCCAGGGCGATGGCTACACCTTC
TRBJ2-7 | TRBV10-3 | once | TRBD1 | CAISAGQATYEQYF | TGTGCCATCAGTGCCGGACAGGCGACCTACGAGCAGTACTTC
TRBJ1-2 | TRBV27 | . | TRBD1 | CASSRRGGALGYTF | TGTGCCAGCAGCCGCAGGGGGGGGGCGCTTGGCTACACCTTC
TRBJ2-7 | TRBV10-3 | . | . | CAISEPTTGQYEQYF | TGTGCCATCAGTGAGCCAACGACAGGCCAATACGAGCAGTACTTC
TRBJ1-1 | TRBV10-3 | . | TRBD1 | CAISELQGANTEAFF | TGTGCCATCAGTGAGCTGCAGGGGGCAAACACTGAAGCTTTCTTT
TRBJ2-7 | TRBV6-2/TRBV6-3 | . | . | CASSRGPYEQYF | TGTGCCAGCTCGCGGGGGCCCTACGAGCAGTACTTC
TRBJ2-7 | TRBV15 | . | . | CATSRDLSQAYEQYF | TGTGCCACCAGCAGAGATCTATCACAGGCCTACGAGCAGTACTTC
TRBJ1-6 | TRBV30 | few | TRBD1 | CAWTGTDNSPLHF | TGTGCCTGGACCGGGACAGATAATTCACCCCTCCACTTT
TRBJ1-5 | TRBV6-2/TRBV6-3 | . | . | CASRRGMGQPQHF | TGTGCCAGCAGAAGGGGGATGGGACAGCCCCAGCATTTT
TRBJ2-7 | TRBV7-2 | . | . | CASSLAGINYEQYF | TGTGCCAGCAGCTTGGCCGGGATCAACTACGAGCAGTACTTC
TRBJ2-5 | TRBV20-1 | . | TRBD2 | CSAPSSGSLQETQYF | TGCAGTGCGCCCTCTAGCGGGAGTCTTCAAGAGACCCAGTACTTC
TRBJ1-1 | TRBV20-1 | . | . | CGAFKAGTEAFF | TGCGGTGCTTTTAAAGCGGGCACTGAAGCTTTCTTT
TRBJ2-7 | TRBV20-1 | . | TRBD1 | CSVGTGVYEQYF | TGCAGTGTAGGGACAGGGGTCTACGAGCAGTACTTC
TRBJ1-1 | TRBV7-2 | . | . | CASSEYRGRNTEAFF | TGTGCCAGCAGCGAGTATAGGGGTAGGAACACTGAAGCTTTCTTT
TRBJ2-5 | TRBV2 | . | TRBD2 | CASSLRTSGGETQYF | TGTGCCAGCAGCTTAAGGACTAGCGGGGGTGAGACCCAGTACTTC
TRBJ2-3 | TRBV20-1 | few | TRBD2 | CSALAASTDTQYF | TGCAGTGCTCTAGCGGCTAGCACAGATACGCAGTATTTT
TRBJ2-1 | TRBV20-1 | few | TRBD2 | CSASEASGNGEQFF | TGCAGTGCTAGTGAGGCTAGCGGGAACGGAGAGCAGTTCTTC
TRBJ2-2 | TRBV20-1 | once | TRBD2 | CSARLAGGNTGELFF | TGCAGTGCTAGACTAGCGGGGGGGAACACCGGGGAGCTGTTTTTT
TRBJ1-2 | TRBV11-2 | . | . | CASSLGIVGGGYGYTF | TGTGCCAGCAGCTTAGGCATAGTCGGGGGAGGCTATGGCTACACCTTC
TRBJ2-7 | TRBV6-1 | once | TRBD1 | CASSDSTGVGAYEQYF | TGTGCCAGCAGCGATTCTACAGGGGTCGGCGCCTACGAGCAGTACTTC
TRBJ2-2 | TRBV7-3 | . | . | CASSPLGTGELFF | TGTGCCAGCAGCCCCCTGGGCACCGGGGAGCTGTTTTTT
TRBJ2-7 | TRBV20-1 | . | . | CSARDRLGGSLWEQYF | TGCAGTGCTAGAGATCGACTAGGGGGATCGCTTTGGGAGCAGTACTTC
TRBJ1-2 | TRBV19 | . | . | CASSGVYGYTF | TGTGCCAGTAGTGGGGTGTATGGCTACACCTTC
TRBJ2-1 | TRBV6-5 | few | . | CASSYSPPGRFNEQFF | TGTGCCAGCAGTTACTCACCACCCGGACGGTTCAATGAGCAGTTCTTC
TRBJ1-2 | TRBV19 | . | . | CATQLLQGRGYTF | TGTGCCACCCAACTCCTCCAGGGTAGGGGCTACACCTTC
TRBJ1-2 | TRBV6-5 | . | . | CASSYGRDLGYTF | TGTGCCAGCAGTTACGGCAGGGACCTCGGCTACACCTTC
TRBJ1-1 | TRBV6-4 | few | TRBD1 | CASSDSQGAQVAFF | TGTGCCAGCAGTGACTCCCAGGGGGCGCAGGTAGCTTTCTTT
TRBJ2-7 | TRBV5-4 | . | TRBD2 | CASSLGGGGGFEQYF | TGTGCCAGCAGCTTGGGGGGCGGGGGAGGCTTCGAGCAGTACTTC
TRBJ1-2 | TRBV28 | once | TRBD1 | CASRERTGFSYGYTF | TGTGCCAGCAGAGAGAGGACAGGGTTCAGCTATGGCTACACCTTC
TRBJ1-1 | TRBV6-1 | . | . | CASRPEGGRGTEAFF | TGTGCCAGCAGGCCTGAGGGGGGGCGAGGGACTGAAGCTTTCTTT
TRBJ2-1 | TRBV7-3 | medium-sized | . | CASSLNPLAEQFF | TGTGCCAGCAGCTTAAACCCCCTAGCGGAGCAGTTCTTC
TRBJ1-2 | TRBV19 | . | . | CASWTMGNANYGYTF | TGTGCCAGTTGGACGATGGGTAACGCGAACTATGGCTACACCTTC
TRBJ1-1 | TRBV7-8 | . | . | CASSLALGRGDRNTEAFF | TGTGCCAGCAGCTTAGCCCTAGGGCGGGGGGATAGGAACACTGAAGCTTTCTTT